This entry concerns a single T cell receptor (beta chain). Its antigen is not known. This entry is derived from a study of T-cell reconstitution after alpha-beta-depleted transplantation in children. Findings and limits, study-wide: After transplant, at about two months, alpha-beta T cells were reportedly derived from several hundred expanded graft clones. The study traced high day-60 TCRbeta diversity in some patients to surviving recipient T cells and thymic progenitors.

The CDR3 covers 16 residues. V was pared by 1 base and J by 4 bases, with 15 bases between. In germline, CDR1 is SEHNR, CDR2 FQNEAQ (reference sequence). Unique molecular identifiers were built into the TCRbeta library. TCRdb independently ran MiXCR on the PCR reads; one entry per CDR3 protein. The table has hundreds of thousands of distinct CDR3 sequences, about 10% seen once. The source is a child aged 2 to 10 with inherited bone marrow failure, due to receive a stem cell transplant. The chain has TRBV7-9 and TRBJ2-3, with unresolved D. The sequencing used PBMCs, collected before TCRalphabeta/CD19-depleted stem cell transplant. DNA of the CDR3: TGTGCCAGCAGCTTAGATCTTACTTATCGGGCAGATACGCAGTATTTT. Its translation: CASSLDLTYRADTQYF. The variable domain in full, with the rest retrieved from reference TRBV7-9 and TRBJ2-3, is DTGVSQNPRHKITKRGQNVTFRCDPISEHNRLYWYRQTLGQGPEFLTYFQNEAQLEKSRLLSDRFSAERPKGSFSTLEIQRTEQGDSAMYLCASSLDLTYRADTQYFGPGTRLTVL.